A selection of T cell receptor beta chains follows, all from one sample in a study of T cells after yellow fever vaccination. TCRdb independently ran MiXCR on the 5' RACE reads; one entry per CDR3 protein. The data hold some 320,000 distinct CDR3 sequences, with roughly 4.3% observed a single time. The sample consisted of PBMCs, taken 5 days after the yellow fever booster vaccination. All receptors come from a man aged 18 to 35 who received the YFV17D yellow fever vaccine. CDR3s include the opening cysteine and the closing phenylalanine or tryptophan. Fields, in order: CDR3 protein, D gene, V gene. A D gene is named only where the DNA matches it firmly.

cdr3_aa: CASSPQGQAGELFF; d_call: TRBD1; v_call: TRBV7-3
cdr3_aa: CSARDSRGIDEQFF; d_call: .; v_call: TRBV20-1
cdr3_aa: CASSKRAGSGTQYF; d_call: .; v_call: TRBV11-3
cdr3_aa: CASSLEGAALAKNIQYF; d_call: .; v_call: TRBV7-2
cdr3_aa: CSGLGRGEVGQFF; d_call: .; v_call: TRBV20-1
cdr3_aa: CASSQDPTGHFSGANVLTF; d_call: .; v_call: TRBV4-2
cdr3_aa: CATSGPGRRAGDTEAFF; d_call: .; v_call: TRBV15
cdr3_aa: CASNKGAGIYNEQFF; d_call: .; v_call: TRBV7-2
cdr3_aa: CASGYTGSSGNIQYF; d_call: .; v_call: TRBV12-5
cdr3_aa: CASSYSSGPLHF; d_call: .; v_call: TRBV6-2/TRBV6-3
cdr3_aa: CASSLGSAVGNQPQHF; d_call: .; v_call: TRBV7-8
cdr3_aa: CSVDATGGNTEAFF; d_call: TRBD1; v_call: TRBV29-1
cdr3_aa: CASSVGPSGGRETQYF; d_call: TRBD2; v_call: TRBV9
cdr3_aa: CASSLLIPHRGAATNEKLFF; d_call: .; v_call: TRBV7-9
cdr3_aa: CASSYFGGNTIYF; d_call: .; v_call: TRBV6-5
cdr3_aa: CASSKDQGAQGYTF; d_call: TRBD1; v_call: TRBV5-1
cdr3_aa: CASSPLRTASVAKNIQYF; d_call: .; v_call: TRBV18
cdr3_aa: CASSQEGAGANSPLHF; d_call: .; v_call: TRBV4-2
cdr3_aa: CASSQDGGGPYEQYF; d_call: .; v_call: TRBV3-1
cdr3_aa: CASSLADIETQYF; d_call: .; v_call: TRBV7-2
cdr3_aa: CASSPGTGGKNEQYF; d_call: TRBD1; v_call: TRBV27
cdr3_aa: CASSLRQGRNEQFF; d_call: TRBD1; v_call: TRBV5-1
cdr3_aa: CSPGQGGQPQHF; d_call: TRBD1; v_call: TRBV20-1
cdr3_aa: CASSLRQGGKSNQPQHF; d_call: .; v_call: TRBV5-6
cdr3_aa: CSVGGFWGYTF; d_call: .; v_call: TRBV29-1
cdr3_aa: CASSPLQGTQETQYF; d_call: .; v_call: TRBV5-1
cdr3_aa: CASSSAPGQGYYGYTF; d_call: TRBD1; v_call: TRBV5-1
cdr3_aa: CASSLFRDYGYTF; d_call: .; v_call: TRBV12-3/TRBV12-4
cdr3_aa: CSVASNGGYGYTF; d_call: .; v_call: TRBV29-1
cdr3_aa: CASSSLGGSNEQFF; d_call: .; v_call: TRBV5-5
cdr3_aa: CASSYRERVRPMTQTQHF; d_call: .; v_call: TRBV12-3/TRBV12-4
cdr3_aa: CSVEAGEYNEQFF; d_call: TRBD2; v_call: TRBV29-1
cdr3_aa: CASSLAAGGRAEAFF; d_call: TRBD1; v_call: TRBV5-1
cdr3_aa: CASSLDTDREAFF; d_call: .; v_call: TRBV6-2/TRBV6-3
cdr3_aa: CAISEPGTDTYGYTF; d_call: TRBD1; v_call: TRBV10-3
cdr3_aa: CSARDYRTDRSSYEQYF; d_call: .; v_call: TRBV20-1
cdr3_aa: CASSSPGQGGSGEYF; d_call: .; v_call: TRBV28
cdr3_aa: CASRPGHSNGGMNTEAFF; d_call: .; v_call: TRBV7-9
cdr3_aa: CASSIGARNSPLHF; d_call: .; v_call: TRBV19
cdr3_aa: CASSSTTENSYEQYF; d_call: .; v_call: TRBV7-2
cdr3_aa: CASSFDPQGVTGELFF; d_call: .; v_call: TRBV5-1
cdr3_aa: CASSVARESDYGYTF; d_call: .; v_call: TRBV9
cdr3_aa: CASSLGRASTDTQYF; d_call: .; v_call: TRBV7-2
cdr3_aa: CACGTFSPLHF; d_call: .; v_call: TRBV6-5
cdr3_aa: CASRGLAGTYNEQFF; d_call: TRBD2; v_call: TRBV2
cdr3_aa: CASRAPGGRVDGYTF; d_call: .; v_call: TRBV6-6
cdr3_aa: CASSLGSTGGPYNEQFF; d_call: TRBD2; v_call: TRBV7-2
cdr3_aa: CASSVTSGDLAYEQYF; d_call: .; v_call: TRBV9
cdr3_aa: CAWNQEETQYF; d_call: .; v_call: TRBV30
cdr3_aa: CASSPSWAGDTQYF; d_call: .; v_call: TRBV5-5
cdr3_aa: CASSQGLVDRVTDTQYF; d_call: TRBD1; v_call: TRBV14
cdr3_aa: CASSPSSGGTADTQYF; d_call: TRBD2; v_call: TRBV7-3
cdr3_aa: CASSLQRAEAFF; d_call: .; v_call: TRBV7-2